This T cell receptor beta chain appears in the sequencing data of a study of identical twins. TCRdb used MiXCR to reprocess the 5' RACE reads, holding one entry per CDR3 protein. This sample has around 960,000 distinct CDR3 sequences, with about 12% found just once. This CDR3 region has 15 residues. Trimming pared 0 bases from V and 5 bases from J, leaving 10 bases between. The sample was also linked to a second study, of yellow fever vaccine responses in identical twins.

This TCR was recovered from a woman younger than 35 in good health. The sample taken for sequencing was PBMCs. The gene calls are TRBV12-3 or TRBV12-4 and TRBJ2-2; D is unresolved. In nucleotides, the CDR3 is TGTGCCAGCAGTTTAGCAGGGCCCGGGACCGGGGAGCTGTTTTTT. Its translation: CASSLAGPGTGELFF.